A selection of T cell receptor beta chains follows, all from one sample in a study of T-cell memory formation after mild COVID-19. In TCRdb, the 5' RACE reads were re-called with MiXCR into one record per CDR3 protein. The table has 55,000 to 75,000 distinct CDR3 sequences, around 30% seen once; the top ten hold 43%. The sequencing input was PBMCs or a T cell subset sorted from them (not recorded which). The source of these receptors is a man aged 18 to 30 who had mild COVID-19 (a few samples of this study predate the infection). Cell type and time point are not known. CDR3s include the opening cysteine and the closing phenylalanine or tryptophan. The order of the fields is V gene, J gene, CDR3 protein.

v_gene: TRBV15; j_gene: TRBJ2-3; CDR3aa: CATSTGQASSTDTQYF
v_gene: TRBV7-9; j_gene: TRBJ1-1; CDR3aa: CASRKGQGPEAFF
v_gene: TRBV7-3; j_gene: TRBJ2-2; CDR3aa: CASSLNPTGELFF
v_gene: TRBV9; j_gene: TRBJ2-5; CDR3aa: CASSSSSRWEGPETQYF
v_gene: TRBV12-3/TRBV12-4; j_gene: TRBJ2-3; CDR3aa: CASGTTHRDKGDTQYF
v_gene: TRBV18; j_gene: TRBJ2-5; CDR3aa: CASSPSAGGLKTQYF
v_gene: TRBV7-9; j_gene: TRBJ2-3; CDR3aa: CASSDTLAESTDTQYF
v_gene: TRBV7-2; j_gene: TRBJ2-2; CDR3aa: CASSLLGGELNTGELFF
v_gene: TRBV5-1; j_gene: TRBJ1-6; CDR3aa: CASSFAANSPLHF
v_gene: TRBV11-1; j_gene: TRBJ1-5; CDR3aa: CASSQDGSNQPQHF
v_gene: TRBV19; j_gene: TRBJ1-1; CDR3aa: CASLGAAEAFF
v_gene: TRBV20-1; j_gene: TRBJ1-2; CDR3aa: CSANPGGYGYTF
v_gene: TRBV6-5; j_gene: TRBJ2-5; CDR3aa: CASSYLGGSQETQYF
v_gene: TRBV27; j_gene: TRBJ2-6; CDR3aa: CASSLGTSGANVLTF
v_gene: TRBV13; j_gene: TRBJ1-1; CDR3aa: CASSPPMNTEAFF
v_gene: TRBV5-1; j_gene: TRBJ2-5; CDR3aa: CASSRLQVGETQYF
v_gene: TRBV25-1; j_gene: TRBJ1-4; CDR3aa: CASSDPLHATNEKLFF
v_gene: TRBV12-3/TRBV12-4; j_gene: TRBJ1-4; CDR3aa: CASSLSATNEKLFF
v_gene: TRBV6-5; j_gene: TRBJ1-1; CDR3aa: CASSYSKTGGTEAFF
v_gene: TRBV27; j_gene: TRBJ2-7; CDR3aa: CASSFGATYEQYF
v_gene: TRBV4-2; j_gene: TRBJ1-5; CDR3aa: CASSQIQGLDQPQHF
v_gene: TRBV4-2; j_gene: TRBJ2-3; CDR3aa: CASSQAITDTQYF
v_gene: TRBV7-8; j_gene: TRBJ2-1; CDR3aa: CASSLRQPDEQFF
v_gene: TRBV12-3/TRBV12-4; j_gene: TRBJ2-7; CDR3aa: CASSFPSGNVYEQYF
v_gene: TRBV5-1; j_gene: TRBJ2-1; CDR3aa: CASSLVLVRDRMTSGPFF
v_gene: TRBV19; j_gene: TRBJ2-3; CDR3aa: CASSIHGTDTQYF
v_gene: TRBV3-1; j_gene: TRBJ1-1; CDR3aa: CASSHVDRGWEAFF
v_gene: TRBV5-1; j_gene: TRBJ2-5; CDR3aa: CASSFTGSETQYF
v_gene: TRBV5-5; j_gene: TRBJ1-5; CDR3aa: CASSWGWGSNQPQHF
v_gene: TRBV7-9; j_gene: TRBJ1-2; CDR3aa: CASSQTGVSYGYTF
v_gene: TRBV27; j_gene: TRBJ2-3; CDR3aa: CASSSFTDTQYF
v_gene: TRBV13; j_gene: TRBJ2-1; CDR3aa: CASSLVPSRGGQYEQFF
v_gene: TRBV28; j_gene: TRBJ2-6; CDR3aa: CASSSEGPTGGNPGANVLTF
v_gene: TRBV9; j_gene: TRBJ2-5; CDR3aa: CASSPIVETQYF
v_gene: TRBV11-2; j_gene: TRBJ2-4; CDR3aa: CASSLPQGRAKNIQYF
v_gene: TRBV7-9; j_gene: TRBJ1-2; CDR3aa: CASSLIGAQQLGGYTF
v_gene: TRBV11-3; j_gene: TRBJ1-2; CDR3aa: CASSSGQGGPYYGYTF
v_gene: TRBV4-1; j_gene: TRBJ2-3; CDR3aa: CASSQVSEGTDTQYF
v_gene: TRBV19; j_gene: TRBJ1-1; CDR3aa: CASTLPGGTEAFF
v_gene: TRBV7-9; j_gene: TRBJ2-3; CDR3aa: CASSPGTSGALTDTQYF
v_gene: TRBV20-1; j_gene: TRBJ2-1; CDR3aa: CSASQGSYNEQFF
v_gene: TRBV2; j_gene: TRBJ2-7; CDR3aa: CASSEGGLHEQYF
v_gene: TRBV7-8; j_gene: TRBJ1-1; CDR3aa: CATLTGDTEAFF
v_gene: TRBV27; j_gene: TRBJ1-1; CDR3aa: CASSTAGRRNTEAFF
v_gene: TRBV5-1; j_gene: TRBJ2-7; CDR3aa: CASSFRTVDAYEQYF
v_gene: TRBV6-5; j_gene: TRBJ1-1; CDR3aa: CASSYSFSGGTMTEAFF
v_gene: TRBV4-2; j_gene: TRBJ2-3; CDR3aa: CASSQLSGGPSDTQYF
v_gene: TRBV5-1; j_gene: TRBJ2-5; CDR3aa: CASSFRRPQTETQYF
v_gene: TRBV7-2; j_gene: TRBJ2-5; CDR3aa: CASSPGDRGRSETQYF
v_gene: TRBV14; j_gene: TRBJ1-1; CDR3aa: CASSLGQGSEAFF
v_gene: TRBV20-1; j_gene: TRBJ1-1; CDR3aa: CSARDRDRGLNTEAFF
v_gene: TRBV7-2; j_gene: TRBJ2-7; CDR3aa: CASSSRDRLQSVEQYF
v_gene: TRBV4-3; j_gene: TRBJ2-3; CDR3aa: CASSPGTGVFTDTQYF
v_gene: TRBV10-2; j_gene: TRBJ2-7; CDR3aa: CASSLDDYEQYF
v_gene: TRBV2; j_gene: TRBJ2-1; CDR3aa: CASSTGQGWNEQFF
v_gene: TRBV29-1; j_gene: TRBJ2-1; CDR3aa: CSGGDYNEQFF
v_gene: TRBV19; j_gene: TRBJ1-5; CDR3aa: CASSPLTASNQPQHF
v_gene: TRBV12-3/TRBV12-4; j_gene: -; CDR3aa: CASSPGGSRDEQFF
v_gene: TRBV27; j_gene: TRBJ2-5; CDR3aa: CASSLSQGQETQYF